Included here is one T cell receptor (beta chain) sequence, with context. Its antigen is still unknown. In germline, CDR1 is SGHNT, CDR2 YYREEE (reference sequence). The CDR3 sequence is 15 residues long. Trimming took 4 bases from V and 5 from J; bases not matched to a gene: 7. The record originates from a study of beta chain features in type 1 diabetes. General observations from the study: For Type 1 diabetes patients, all four CD4+ subsets carried TCRB CDR3s that were moderately but significantly shorter. Patients' naive, central memory and regulatory TCRB repertoires appeared more alike than those of healthy donors.

Isolated RNA was reverse transcribed in full, so expressed TCRB transcripts were sequenced. Clones were sequenced by immunoSEQ multiplex PCR, and TCRdb holds only the in-frame ones, with some missing. The sample shows under 850,000 clones, 13% of them seen only once. Sequencing was done on a sample of naive CD4+ T cells from blood. The chain employs TRBV5-4 and TRBJ1-4; 8 nucleotides match TRBD1. This receptor was obtained from a man aged 18 to 30 with type 1 diabetes. CDR3 in DNA: TGTGCCAGCAGCAGTACCGGGACAGGCAATGAAAAACTGTTTTTT. Amino acids: CASSSTGTGNEKLFF.